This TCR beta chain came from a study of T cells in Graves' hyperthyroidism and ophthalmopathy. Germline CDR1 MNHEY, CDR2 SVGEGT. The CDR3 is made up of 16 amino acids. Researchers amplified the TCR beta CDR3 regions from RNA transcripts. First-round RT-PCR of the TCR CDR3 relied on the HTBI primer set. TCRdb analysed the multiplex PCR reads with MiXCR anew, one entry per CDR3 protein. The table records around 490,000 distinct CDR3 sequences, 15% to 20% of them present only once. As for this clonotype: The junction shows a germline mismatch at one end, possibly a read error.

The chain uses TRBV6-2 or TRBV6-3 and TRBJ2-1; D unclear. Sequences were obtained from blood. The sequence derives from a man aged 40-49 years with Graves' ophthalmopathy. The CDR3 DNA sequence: TGTGCCAGCAGTGACATTGGGGTTCCCGGCGTAAATGGGCAGTTCTTC. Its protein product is CASSDIGVPGVNGQFF.